The rows below give T cell receptor beta chains drawn from one sample of a study of blood T cells in healthy people across ages. MiXCR, run by TCRdb on the 5' RACE reads, gives a single entry per CDR3 protein. The sample holds about 640,000 distinct CDR3 sequences; roughly 58% are singletons and the top ten take 30% to 40%. The sequenced sample was blood. All receptors come from a man between 60 and 75 years old in good health. Both conserved end residues are part of each CDR3. Each record gives: D gene, J gene, V gene, clone size, CDR3 DNA, CDR3 protein. A D gene is named only where the DNA matches it firmly. Where a row states a size, it is once, few, many or the class of an expanded clone; other rows omit it.

.,TRBJ2-5,TRBV10-2,.,TGCGCCAGCAGTGGCCGGGGCGAAACTCAAGAGACCCAGTACTTC,CASSGRGETQETQYF
TRBD2,TRBJ2-1,TRBV7-8,few,TGTGCCAGCAGCTACCGCGGGGGGAGCGATGAGCAGTTCTTC,CASSYRGGSDEQFF
.,TRBJ1-4,TRBV6-5,.,TGTGCCAGCGGCGGGACATCCGCAACTAATGAAAAACTGTTTTTT,CASGGTSATNEKLFF
.,TRBJ2-4,TRBV7-9,.,TGTGCCAGCAGCTCCGGTGACAGAACAAACATTCAGTACTTC,CASSSGDRTNIQYF
TRBD2,TRBJ2-1,TRBV5-1,.,TGCGCCAGCAGCACTACAGGACTAGCGGGGGGGCGGTCCTACAATGAGCAGTTCTTC,CASSTTGLAGGRSYNEQFF
.,TRBJ1-1,TRBV6-6,few,TGTGCCAGCCAAGTCCCGGACATAACGAACACTGAAGCTTTCTTT,CASQVPDITNTEAFF
TRBD2,TRBJ2-3,TRBV7-2,.,TGTGCCAGCAGAGGCCTAGGGACTAGCGGGCCAGATACGCAGTATTTT,CASRGLGTSGPDTQYF
.,TRBJ2-1,TRBV2,.,TGTGCCAGCAAATCCGGTTTCAATGAGCAGTTCTTC,CASKSGFNEQFF
TRBD2,TRBJ2-2,TRBV27,.,TGTGCCAGCTTCCAAGCGGGGTCGTACACCGGGGAGCTGTTTTTT,CASFQAGSYTGELFF
TRBD1,TRBJ2-7,TRBV20-1,.,TGCAGTGCTCCCGGGAGTGGGGGACAGGGGGCGTACGAGCAGTACTTC,CSAPGSGGQGAYEQYF
.,TRBJ1-2,TRBV29-1,.,TGCAGCGTTGATTCAGGACGGGCAGTGGGGCTTAACTATGGCTACACCTTC,CSVDSGRAVGLNYGYTF
TRBD1,TRBJ2-1,TRBV25-1,.,TGTGCCAGCAGTCAATTGGGACAGGGAACCTACAATGAGCAGTTCTTC,CASSQLGQGTYNEQFF
TRBD2,TRBJ2-5,TRBV12-3/TRBV12-4,few,TGTGCCAGCAGTTGGGGGGGGTCCGGGACTAGCGAGTACCAAGAGACCCAGTACTTC,CASSWGGSGTSEYQETQYF
.,TRBJ1-1,TRBV15,few,TGTGCCACCAGCAGAGTTCCGGCCACTGAAGCTTTCTTT,CATSRVPATEAFF
TRBD2,TRBJ2-4,TRBV11-2,few,TGTGCCAGCAGCTTAGCGCTAGCGGGGGGGCCGGGTAACATTCAGTACTTC,CASSLALAGGPGNIQYF
.,TRBJ1-6,TRBV4-2,few,TGTGCCAGCAGCCAAGAGTATTTCGGCTCCTATAATTCACCCCTCCACTTT,CASSQEYFGSYNSPLHF
.,TRBJ2-3,TRBV20-1,.,TGCAGTGCCCCGCTGAGGGCAGATACGCAGTATTTT,CSAPLRADTQYF
.,TRBJ2-5,TRBV5-1,.,TGCGCCAGCAGCTTAGGTACAGGGTTCGCGGAGACCCAGTACTTC,CASSLGTGFAETQYF
.,TRBJ2-1,TRBV3-1,.,TGTGCCAGCAGCCAAGAAGGGGGTCCCCGCTCCTCCTACAATGAGCAGTTCTTC,CASSQEGGPRSSYNEQFF
.,TRBJ2-5,TRBV29-1,.,TGCAGCGTCGACGACCTCAGGGGCCAAGAGACCCAGTACTTC,CSVDDLRGQETQYF
.,TRBJ2-7,TRBV6-5,.,TGTGCCAGCAGTTGGGGGGCTCGTGCCTACGAGCAGTACTTC,CASSWGARAYEQYF
TRBD1,TRBJ1-2,TRBV6-5,.,TGTGCCAGCAGTTACAACGTTGGACAGGGGGGGACTAATGGCTACACCTTC,CASSYNVGQGGTNGYTF
.,TRBJ2-5,TRBV3-1,.,TGTGCCAGCAGCCCAACGACGGGACAAGGGGCCAATGAGCAGTACTTC,CASSPTTGQGANEQYF
.,TRBJ1-1,TRBV4-2,.,TGTGCCAGCAGCCAAGATCCGGCAGGGTGGAACACTGAAGCTTTCTTT,CASSQDPAGWNTEAFF
.,TRBJ2-5,TRBV4-2,.,TGTGCCAGCAGCCAAGATGGCTCGGAGTGGCAAGAGGCCCAGTACTTC,CASSQDGSEWQEAQYF
.,TRBJ2-5,TRBV13,.,TGTGCCAGCAGCCCGGGGATGGCGGAGACCCAGTACTTC,CASSPGMAETQYF
TRBD2,TRBJ2-3,TRBV6-5,.,TGTGCCAGCAGTTTCCTAGCGGGGAACCCGGGCACAGATACGCAGTATTTT,CASSFLAGNPGTDTQYF
.,TRBJ1-4,TRBV4-1,.,TGCGCCAGCAGCCAAGAGGTCCGTGTCACTCGGAATGAAAAACTGTTTTTT,CASSQEVRVTRNEKLFF
TRBD1,TRBJ2-5,TRBV12-3/TRBV12-4,many,TGTGCCAGCAGCAGGGACAGTAAAGAGACCCAGTACTTC,CASSRDSKETQYF
TRBD1,TRBJ2-3,TRBV20-1,.,TGCAGTGCTCCTGGACAGGAGTGGGCAGATACGCAGTATTTT,CSAPGQEWADTQYF
.,TRBJ2-3,TRBV20-1,.,TGCAGTGCCCGACAGCTATCTAGCACAGATACGCAGTATTTT,CSARQLSSTDTQYF
.,TRBJ2-7,TRBV2,.,TGTGCCAGCAGTGCGGACGGCCCCCCTTACGAGCAGTACTTC,CASSADGPPYEQYF
.,TRBJ2-5,TRBV6-6,.,TGTGCCAGCAGTTACGGCGGGGTCCAAGAGACCCAGTACTTC,CASSYGGVQETQYF
.,TRBJ1-4,TRBV21-1,.,TGTGCCAGCAGCAAATGCCGGACAGAAGAAAATGAAAAACTGTTTTTT,CASSKCRTEENEKLFF
.,TRBJ1-4,TRBV20-1,.,TGCAGTGCTAGCCCGGGTATCCTAACTAATGAAAAACTGTTTTTT,CSASPGILTNEKLFF
.,TRBJ2-1,TRBV7-2,few,TGTGCCAGCAGCTTAGTTACCCTAGGGGATGAGCAGTTCTTC,CASSLVTLGDEQFF
.,TRBJ1-4,TRBV18,once,TGTGCCAGCTCACCCGAAACAGGTGCTGATGAAAAACTGTTTTTT,CASSPETGADEKLFF
TRBD1,TRBJ1-6,TRBV7-2,.,TGTGCCAGCAGAGGGACAGGGGGCGCCAGATCACCCCTCCACTTT,CASRGTGGARSPLHF
.,TRBJ2-7,TRBV14,.,TGTGCCAGCAGCCAAGTTGGAGGGGCTTACGAGCAGTACTTC,CASSQVGGAYEQYF
TRBD1,TRBJ2-7,TRBV6-6,.,TGTGCCAGCAGCCGGGACAGGGCTGGAAACGAGCAGTACTTC,CASSRDRAGNEQYF
.,TRBJ2-5,TRBV20-1,few,TGCAGTGCCCCTAAGGAAGGGCCCGGGGGGACCCAGTACTTC,CSAPKEGPGGTQYF
.,TRBJ2-6,TRBV6-2/TRBV6-3,.,TGTGCCAGCAGTTATCGGGGAACTGGGGCCAACGTCCTGACTTTC,CASSYRGTGANVLTF
.,TRBJ2-5,TRBV7-2,.,TGTGCCAGCAGAGGTAGTGTGGGGCGAGAGACCCAGTACTTC,CASRGSVGRETQYF
TRBD1,TRBJ2-7,TRBV6-4,.,TGTGCCAGCAGTGTGGGACAGGGAGACTACGAGCAGTACTTC,CASSVGQGDYEQYF
.,TRBJ2-7,TRBV7-6,.,TGTGCCAGCAGCTGGGCTTTTGGGGCCCACGAGCAGTACTTC,CASSWAFGAHEQYF